This T cell receptor (beta chain) appears in the sequencing data of a study of T-cell reconstitution after alpha-beta-depleted transplantation in children. Points from the study as a whole: Newly generated T cells supplied most T-cell counts and diversity one year post-transplant. Several hundred expanded graft clones reportedly supplied alpha-beta T cells about two months after transplant. The study traced high day-60 TCRbeta diversity in some patients to surviving recipient T cells and thymic progenitors.

In this sample, this clonotype turned up a few times. Its matching antigen is unknown. This CDR3 has 17 residues. The V gene end was trimmed by 2 bases and the J gene end by 5 bases; junction bases not matched to a gene: 9. Germline CDR1 MNHEY, CDR2 SMNVEV (reference sequence). TCRbeta library preparation incorporated unique molecular identifiers. TCRdb analysed the PCR reads with MiXCR anew, one entry per CDR3 protein. Of approximately 490,000 distinct CDR3 sequences listed, about 10% were seen once; the top ten hold about 2.1%. This sequence was found in a child aged 2-15 years with inherited bone marrow failure, due to receive a stem cell transplant. The sequences come from PBMCs, collected before TCRalphabeta/CD19-depleted stem cell transplant. The chain joins TRBV27 to TRBJ2-3; 11 nucleotides match TRBD2. The CDR3 DNA follows: TGTGCCAGCAGTTTACTAATAGCGGGAGGGCCAGGAGATACGCAGTATTTT. This translates into CASSLLIAGGPGDTQYF.